The present T cell receptor (beta chain) was sequenced within a study of blood T cell repertoires in COVID-19. The CDR3 has 15 residues. Per germline, CDR1 KGHSH and CDR2 LQKENI. J lost 2 bases, V lost 3 bases, and 4 bases had no gene match. Libraries were prepared by immunoSEQ multiplex PCR; TCRdb keeps only in-frame clonotypes and omits some of them. The table shows around 84,000 clones, with roughly 80% occurring only once. Sequencing input: peripheral blood. The chain uses TRBV18 and TRBJ1-2; the match to TRBD1 covers 9 bases. This TCR derives from a woman aged 40 to 55 with active or convalescent COVID-19. CDR3 bases: TGTGCCAGCTCACCGGGACAGGGAAGCAACTATGGCTACACCTTC. Translation: CASSPGQGSNYGYTF.